These T cell receptor beta chains were read from a single sample in a study of control samples from healthy donors and cancer patients. Here immunoSEQ multiplex PCR was the method, and the copy in TCRdb shows in-frame clones only, minus some. This table holds fewer than 200,000 clones, approximately 94% found once. The material sequenced was PBMCs. These receptors were obtained from a man between 60 and 75 years old with colorectal cancer. Both conserved end residues are part of each CDR3. The order of the fields is clone size, J gene, V gene, D gene, CDR3 DNA, CDR3 protein. A D gene is named only where the DNA matches it firmly. The size field is filled for only some rows; it gives once, few, many or a size class.

NA,TRBJ1-2,TRBV27,NA,TGTGCCAGCAGCCATCAGGGCGCTCCTAACTATGGCTACACCTTC,CASSHQGAPNYGYTF
NA,TRBJ1-1,TRBV18,NA,TGTGCCAGCTCACCAATGGAGAACACTGAAGCTTTCTTT,CASSPMENTEAFF
NA,TRBJ2-7,TRBV7-9,TRBD2,TGTGCCAGCAGTGGGCGGGGGGCCGGCTACGAGCAGTACTTC,CASSGRGAGYEQYF
NA,TRBJ2-1,TRBV19,NA,TGTGCCAGTAATTCCCAGGGGACTTACAATGAGCAGTTCTTC,CASNSQGTYNEQFF
NA,TRBJ1-1,TRBV11-2,NA,TGTGCCAGCAGCCAACGAGTTAACACTGAAGCTTTCTTT,CASSQRVNTEAFF
NA,TRBJ2-7,TRBV9,TRBD1,TGTGCCAGCAGCCCACGACAGGGGGCCGGTTACGAGCAGTACTTC,CASSPRQGAGYEQYF
NA,TRBJ2-5,TRBV7-9,NA,TGTGCCAGCAGCTTAGGGAGCGGCCAAGAGACCCAGTACTTC,CASSLGSGQETQYF
NA,TRBJ1-5,TRBV6-1,NA,TGTGCCAGCAGCCTAAATCAGCAGACCGGTCAGCCCCAGCATTTT,CASSLNQQTGQPQHF
NA,TRBJ2-7,TRBV9,NA,TGTGCCAGCAGCGTAGGGGGCAACTCCTACGAGCAGTACTTC,CASSVGGNSYEQYF
NA,TRBJ2-3,TRBV20-1,TRBD2,TGCAGTGCTAGTACGGGGGGGGCGAGGGATACGCAGTATTTT,CSASTGGARDTQYF
once,TRBJ1-1,TRBV19,TRBD1,TGTGCCAGTCGCCTTGACAGGGCGAACACTGAAGCTTTCTTT,CASRLDRANTEAFF
NA,TRBJ2-7,TRBV6-5,NA,TGTGCCAGCAGTCCCGGACGCCTGGATAACCCCGAGCAGTACTTC,CASSPGRLDNPEQYF
few,TRBJ1-2,TRBV4-2,TRBD1,TGTGCCAGCAGCCTAAAGGGACAGGGAGGAGGGAACTATGGCTACACCTTC,CASSLKGQGGGNYGYTF
NA,TRBJ1-1,TRBV6-5,NA,TGTGCCAGCACGGCAGGGGACACTTTGAACACTGAAGCTTTCTTT,CASTAGDTLNTEAFF
NA,TRBJ2-6,TRBV9,NA,TGTGCCAGCAGCCCGGGGTTACTCTCTGGGGCCAACGTCCTGACTTTC,CASSPGLLSGANVLTF
NA,TRBJ2-5,TRBV20-1,NA,TGCAGTGCGTACCCCCAAGAGACCCAGTACTTC,CSAYPQETQYF
NA,TRBJ2-7,TRBV6-6,TRBD1,TGTGCCAGCAGTCCCGGGACAGCGTCCTACGAGCAGTACTTC,CASSPGTASYEQYF